This passage covers 16 T cell receptor beta chains from one sample sequenced in a study of response to subunit inactivated influenza vaccine. TCRdb itself ran the RT-PCR reads through MiXCR, one entry per CDR3 protein. The sample has 250,000 to 350,000 distinct CDR3 sequences, 22% seen once; the top ten hold over 9%. The material was PBMCs from blood, obtained around 22 months after vaccination. The receptors stem from a man aged 50 to 75 who received an inactivated influenza vaccine.

This chain connects TRBV5-1 to TRBJ2-5; 8 nucleotides align to TRBD1. In germline, CDR1 is SGHRS, CDR2 YFSETQ. V shed 6 bases, J shed 4 bases, and the junction held 2 bases outside the gene matches. The CDR3 is 12 amino acids. In DNA form, the CDR3 reads TGCGCCAGCACCGGACAGGGAGAGACCCAGTACTTC. It specifies CASTGQGETQYF.

The CDR3 coding sequence is TGTGCCAGCAGACCCGGTGGTGTAGCCTCCTACGAGCAGTACTTC. Amino acid sequence: CASRPGGVASYEQYF. This chain joins TRBV12-3 or TRBV12-4 and TRBJ2-7, with D unclear. V dropped 6 bases and J dropped 0 bases, with 15 bases sitting between them. The CDR3 has 15 residues.

This chain uses TRBV20-1 with TRBJ1-5, with a weak D call TRBD1 (5 bases). CDR1 and CDR2 from the germline V gene are DFQATT and SNEGSKA (reference sequence). The CDR3 consists of 15 residues. Trimming removed 3 bases at V and 3 bases at J, with 15 bases between. CDR3 in DNA: TGCAGTGCTAGGGAGATGGACATCTTCAATCAGCCCCAGCATTTT. Amino acid sequence: CSAREMDIFNQPQHF.

This clonotype has ten or more counts. The J gene is TRBJ1-2, the V gene TRBV20-1, with D possibly being TRBD1 (5 bases). The CDR3 has 13 residues. Germline V gene data show CDR1 as DFQATT and CDR2 as SNEGSKA (reference sequence). V shed 0 bases and J shed 3 bases, with 8 bases lying between them. As DNA, the CDR3 is TGCAGTGCTAGAGATGGGGGGGACTATGGCTACACCTTC. Its translation is CSARDGGDYGYTF.

This chain connects TRBV25-1 to TRBJ2-1, with D perhaps matching TRBD1 (6 bases). The germline V gene encodes CDR1 MGHDK and CDR2 SYGVNS. V gave up 4 bases and J gave up 6 bases, with 19 bases separating them. The length of the CDR3 is 16 residues. The CDR3: CASSVLPGRGGNEQFF. For the CDR3, the DNA is TGTGCCAGCAGTGTGCTTCCGGGCAGGGGCGGCAATGAGCAGTTCTTC.

J is TRBJ2-2 and V is TRBV27; 7 bases fit TRBD2. Germline CDR1 and CDR2: MNHEY and SMNVEV (reference sequence). V lost 7 bases, J lost 4 bases, and 12 bases stayed unmatched. The CDR3 is 16 amino acids. The chain's CDR3 is CASNSPGLDSTGELFF. The CDR3 nucleotides are TGTGCCAGCAATTCGCCCGGACTAGATAGCACCGGGGAGCTGTTTTTT.

The chain couples TRBV25-1 to TRBJ2-4; D possibly uses TRBD1 or TRBD2 (5 bases each). V was shortened by 2 bases and J by 0 bases, with 8 bases between the two germline ends. This CDR3 spans 15 amino acids. In germline, CDR1 is MGHDK, CDR2 SYGVNS. CDR3 DNA sequence: TGTGCCAGCAGTGAAGGGACGGGAGCCAAAAACATTCAGTACTTC. Translation: CASSEGTGAKNIQYF.

DNA of the CDR3: TGTGCCAGCACCCTCCCGACTGTTGGTTACGAGCAGTACTTC. Translating gives CASTLPTVGYEQYF. This rearrangement joins TRBV28 to TRBJ2-7; unclear D gene. V was pared by 7 bases and J by 4 bases, with 17 bases between. The CDR3 runs to 14 residues. Germline V gives CDR1 MDHEN, CDR2 SYDVKM.

The chain has TRBV21-1 and TRBJ2-7. TRBV21-1 is classified as a pseudogene. This CDR3 comprises 15 residues. The CDR3, as DNA: TGTGCCAGCAGCAACCGCGGTGACACCTTCTACGAGCAGTACTTC. Translated: CASSNRGDTFYEQYF.

The rearrangement joins TRBV7-2 to TRBJ1-2, with D possibly being TRBD1 (5 bases). Germline V gene lookup returns CDR1 SGHTA and CDR2 FQGNSA. V was clipped by 5 bases and J by 7 bases, with 20 bases between them. This CDR3 region has 15 residues. CDR3: CASSPTRGAGGGYTF. DNA of the CDR3: TGTGCCAGCAGCCCGACCCGGGGCGCGGGGGGTGGCTACACCTTC.

This clonotype was found a few times. The chain combines TRBV14 with TRBJ2-2, with D uncertain. CDR3 size: 14 residues. CDR1 is SGHDN and CDR2 is FVKESK in the germline V gene. The V and J ends lost 1 base and 4 bases respectively, with 7 bases between them. The CDR3 region is CASSQGVSTGELFF. DNA for the CDR3: TGTGCCAGCAGCCAAGGCGTAAGCACCGGGGAGCTGTTTTTT. Supplemented by reference TRBV14 and TRBJ2-2, the full variable domain reads EAGVTQFPSHSVIEKGQTVTLRCDPISGHDNLYWYRRVMGKEIKFLLHFVKESKQDESGMPNNRFLAERTGGTYSTLKVQPAELEDSGVYFCASSQGVSTGELFFGEGSRLTVL.

In its sample, this clonotype was seen a few times. V usage is TRBV20-1 and J usage is TRBJ1-1, with D unclear. Germline CDR1 reads DFQATT; CDR2 reads SNEGSKA (reference sequence). V was clipped by 3 bases and J by 6 bases, with 14 bases between them. The CDR3 runs 13 residues. This CDR3 reads CSASSGHVPEAFF. For the CDR3, the DNA is TGCAGTGCTAGCTCAGGTCACGTCCCTGAAGCTTTCTTT.

The chain couples TRBV28 to TRBJ1-2; 10 positions match TRBD1. The J segment lost 3 bases and the V segment lost 6 bases, leaving 7 bases of the junction unmatched. Germline V gives CDR1 MDHEN, CDR2 SYDVKM. The CDR3 is made up of 15 amino acids. CDR3 DNA: TGTGCCAGCAGGAGAGGGACAGGGGTTGACTATGGCTACACCTTC. Translating gives CASRRGTGVDYGYTF.

This clonotype occurred many times. V is TRBV12-3 or TRBV12-4 and J is TRBJ2-1; a possible D gene is TRBD1 (5 bases). V was cut by 4 bases and J by 2 bases, with 12 bases left in between. The CDR3 runs to 15 residues. DNA for the CDR3: TGTGCCAGCAGTTCCCCGGGCAGGGCCTACAATGAGCAGTTCTTC. Amino acid sequence: CASSSPGRAYNEQFF.

The rearrangement links TRBV5-1 to TRBJ2-1; 7 nucleotides match TRBD2. The CDR3 extends over 18 amino acids. V shed 4 bases and J 5 bases; nucleotides not matched to a gene: 18. Looked up from germline, CDR1 is SGHRS and CDR2 is YFSETQ. The CDR3 sequence: CASSLTRGTTELHNEQFF. Written as DNA, the CDR3 is TGCGCCAGCAGCCTCACCCGGGGGACTACCGAACTTCACAATGAGCAGTTCTTC.

This clonotype showed up just a few times. V is TRBV11-2 and J is TRBJ1-1; D is unclear. The germline V gene has CDR1 SGHAT and CDR2 FQNNGV. The CDR3 length is 13 residues. Between the trimmed V and J ends, which lost 6 bases and 1 base, there was a span of 9 bases. CDR3 DNA: TGTGCCAGCAGGATAGGATGGAACACTGAAGCTTTCTTT. Its translation: CASRIGWNTEAFF.